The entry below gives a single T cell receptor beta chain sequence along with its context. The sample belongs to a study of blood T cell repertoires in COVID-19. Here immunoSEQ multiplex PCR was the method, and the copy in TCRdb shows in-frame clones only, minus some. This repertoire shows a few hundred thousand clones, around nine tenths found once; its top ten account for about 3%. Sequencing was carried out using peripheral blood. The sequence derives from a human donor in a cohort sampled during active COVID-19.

CDR3 sequence: CASTDLGSYNEQFF. CDR3 nucleotides: TGCGCCAGCACCGATCTAGGTTCGTACAATGAGCAGTTCTTC. V is TRBV5-1 and J is TRBJ2-1, with D hard to call. Trimming left V 6 bases short and J 4 bases short, with 14 bases between. This CDR3 region has 14 residues. Germline V CDR1 and CDR2: SGHRS, YFSETQ.